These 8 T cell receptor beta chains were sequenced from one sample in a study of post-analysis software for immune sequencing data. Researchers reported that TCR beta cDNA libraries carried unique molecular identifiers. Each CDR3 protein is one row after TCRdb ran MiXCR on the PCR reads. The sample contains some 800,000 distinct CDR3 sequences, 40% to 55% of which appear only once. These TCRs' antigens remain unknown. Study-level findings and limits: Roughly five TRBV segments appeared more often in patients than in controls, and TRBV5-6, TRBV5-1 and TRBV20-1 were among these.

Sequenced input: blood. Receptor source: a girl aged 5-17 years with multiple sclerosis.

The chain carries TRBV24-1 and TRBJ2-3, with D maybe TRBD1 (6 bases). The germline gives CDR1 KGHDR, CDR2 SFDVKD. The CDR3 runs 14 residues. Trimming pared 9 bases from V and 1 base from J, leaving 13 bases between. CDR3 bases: TGTGCCACCGAACCGGCAGGGGGCACAGATACGCAGTATTTT. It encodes CATEPAGGTDTQYF.

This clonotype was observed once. The CDR3 here is CASSPGRGNADYGYTF. The CDR3 DNA is TGCGCCAGCAGCCCAGGGCGGGGGAACGCAGACTATGGCTACACCTTC. The chain uses TRBV4-3 and TRBJ1-2, with D possibly matching TRBD1 (5 bases). The germline gives CDR1 LGHNA, CDR2 YSLEER. V lost 4 bases and J 3 bases, leaving 18 bases between the germline ends. CDR3 size: 16 residues.

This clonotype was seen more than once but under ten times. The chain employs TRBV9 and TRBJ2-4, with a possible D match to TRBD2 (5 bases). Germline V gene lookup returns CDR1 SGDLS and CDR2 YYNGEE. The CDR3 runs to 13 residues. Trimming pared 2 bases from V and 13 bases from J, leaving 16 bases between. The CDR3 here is CASSVSGTNEQYF. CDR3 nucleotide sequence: TGTGCCAGCAGCGTGAGCGGTACCAATGAGCAGTACTTC.

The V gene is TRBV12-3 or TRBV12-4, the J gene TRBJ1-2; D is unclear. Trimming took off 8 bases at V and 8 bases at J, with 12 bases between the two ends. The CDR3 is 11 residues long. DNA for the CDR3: TGTGCCAGCTATCGAGGGAACGGCTACACCTTC. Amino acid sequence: CASYRGNGYTF.

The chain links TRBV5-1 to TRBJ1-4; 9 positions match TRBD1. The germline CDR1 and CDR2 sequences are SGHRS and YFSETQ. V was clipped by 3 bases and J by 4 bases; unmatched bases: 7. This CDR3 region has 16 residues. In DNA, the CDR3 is TGCGCCAGCAGCTCCACCGGGACAGGGTATAATGAAAAACTGTTTTTT. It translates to CASSSTGTGYNEKLFF.

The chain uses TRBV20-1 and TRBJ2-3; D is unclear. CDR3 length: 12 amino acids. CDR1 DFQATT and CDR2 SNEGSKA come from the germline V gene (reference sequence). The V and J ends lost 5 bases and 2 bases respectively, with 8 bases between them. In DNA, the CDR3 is TGCAGTGCTTCTGACAACACAGATACGCAGTATTTT. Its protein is CSASDNTDTQYF.

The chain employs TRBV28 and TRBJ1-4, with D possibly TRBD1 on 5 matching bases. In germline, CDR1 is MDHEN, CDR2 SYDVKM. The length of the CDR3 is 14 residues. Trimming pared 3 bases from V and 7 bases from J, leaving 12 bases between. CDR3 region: CASSFRLGTEKLFF. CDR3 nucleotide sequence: TGTGCCAGCAGTTTCAGGCTAGGGACTGAAAAACTGTTTTTT.

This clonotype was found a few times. The CDR3 nucleotides are TGTGCCAGCAGCTTGTTAGGGCCAACCAGCACAGATACGCAGTATTTT. It translates to CASSLLGPTSTDTQYF. This chain connects TRBV5-6 to TRBJ2-3; D gene unclear. Trimming pared 1 base from V and 0 bases from J, leaving 12 bases between. This CDR3 has 16 amino acids. Germline V CDR1 and CDR2: SGHDT, YYEEEE.